This is a list of T cell receptor beta chains from one sample in a study of response to subunit inactivated influenza vaccine. TCRdb analysed the RT-PCR reads with MiXCR anew, one entry per CDR3 protein. The table includes around 490,000 distinct CDR3 sequences, about 8% detected once. The specimen comprised PBMCs from blood, sampled about 24 months after vaccination. These receptors originate from a man between 50 and 69 years old who received an inactivated influenza vaccine. Each CDR3 is given without its conserved first and last residue. A clone size is listed for some rows: how often the clone was seen (once, few, many), or a class if it is expanded.

few	TRBV20-1	TRBJ2-4	SARVAGVGKNIQY
-	TRBV3-1	TRBJ1-1	ASSQTYSGDTEAF
-	TRBV29-1	TRBJ2-7	SVGLNYEQY
few	TRBV7-3	TRBJ2-7	ASSLKTAGEQY
-	TRBV7-2	TRBJ1-1	ASSSQAGSTEAF
many	TRBV6-1	TRBJ2-7	ASTPFGYEQY
-	TRBV5-6	TRBJ2-1	ASRPLAAYNEQF
many	TRBV24-1	TRBJ2-1	ATSSAGGPFYNEQF
few	TRBV29-1	TRBJ1-5	SVVGDGNQPQH
many	TRBV28	TRBJ2-1	ASSPLGVSEQF
few	TRBV6-5	TRBJ1-3	ASSYGANSGNTIY
-	TRBV5-1	TRBJ2-5	ASSLSDPRETQY
-	TRBV5-5	TRBJ2-5	ASSNRPPRPETQY
few	TRBV3-1	TRBJ2-1	ASSPGAGGTYNEQF
many	TRBV5-1	TRBJ2-5	ASSLWTGISEETQY
-	TRBV28	TRBJ2-1	ASSSLAGANEQF
-	TRBV7-2	TRBJ1-6	ASTYFDRRDHNSPLH
many	TRBV5-1	TRBJ1-5	ASSPDGGGQPQH
many	TRBV12-3/TRBV12-4	TRBJ1-2	ASSLGASGYT
-	TRBV18	TRBJ2-7	ASSLTSGYYEQY
many	TRBV9	TRBJ1-2	ASSVRTGGYNYGYT
many	TRBV28	TRBJ1-2	ADRGQDYGYT
few	TRBV29-1	TRBJ2-1	SVESLRNEQF
many	TRBV11-2	TRBJ2-2	ASSLVTSRGWDTTGELF
few	TRBV20-1	TRBJ1-1	SDFRDTEAF
few	TRBV20-1	TRBJ2-3	SAGGLTQY
few	TRBV20-1	TRBJ1-1	SADSREIGVNTEAF
-	TRBV7-2	TRBJ1-1	ASSLLSGGFTEAF
few	TRBV27	TRBJ2-3	ASSLLRSVGTDTQY
-	TRBV7-7	TRBJ1-5	ASSSSWDGHSNQPQH
many	TRBV4-3	TRBJ1-2	ASSQERGGEGYGYT
-	TRBV15	TRBJ2-3	ATSARGTSGIHLTDTQY
-	TRBV6-2/TRBV6-3	TRBJ2-1	ASSYGRWGAGAQSYNEQF
-	TRBV4-2	TRBJ1-5	ASSQDGQRGSNQPQH
many	TRBV28	TRBJ2-7	ASSPPDLYEQY
-	TRBV7-2	TRBJ1-6	ASSSHQGGGNSPLH
few	TRBV20-1	TRBJ1-1	SARVTPGRMNTEAF